The 8 T cell receptor beta chains presented below share a single source sample, sequenced in a study of control samples from healthy donors and cancer patients. Sequencing was performed with immunoSEQ multiplex PCR; in TCRdb, only in-frame clones are kept and a portion is missing. The sample holds around 75,000 clones, approximately 87% seen once. The sample taken for sequencing was blood. These receptor sequences come from a man aged 50 or older in good health.

The rearrangement uses TRBV5-4 and TRBJ2-3; D not resolved. V lost 1 base to trimming and J lost 6 bases, with 9 bases between them. Germline values: CDR1 SGHNT, CDR2 YYREEE (reference sequence). This CDR3 is built from 13 residues. The CDR3 DNA reads as TGTGCCAGCAGCTTGACCGACTTTGATACGCAGTATTTT. Residues: CASSLTDFDTQYF.

This sequence joins TRBV7-2 and TRBJ2-7, with D tentatively TRBD1 (6 bases). V was shortened by 2 bases and J by 3 bases, with 17 bases between the two germline ends. CDR3 length: 16 residues. From germline, CDR1 is SGHTA and CDR2 FQGNSA. This CDR3 is CASSLFFDRPGYEQYF. For the CDR3, the DNA is TGTGCCAGCAGCTTATTCTTTGACAGGCCCGGCTACGAGCAGTACTTC.

The chain is built from TRBV29-1 and TRBJ2-7; 8 nucleotides agree with TRBD1. V dropped 6 bases and J dropped 4; count of bases not matched to a gene: 8. The germline CDR1 and CDR2 sequences are SQVTM and ANQGSEA. The CDR3 covers 13 residues. DNA of the CDR3: TGCAGCGTATTGACAGGGGCCTATTACGAGCAGTACTTC. Translated, it gives CSVLTGAYYEQYF.

The genes are TRBV9 and TRBJ1-6; D gene uncertain. Trimming took 0 bases from V and 10 from J, leaving 11 bases between them. The germline CDR1 and CDR2 sequences are SGDLS and YYNGEE. The CDR3 loop spans 14 amino acids. The CDR3 sequence: CASSVDGEGSPLHF. The CDR3 DNA is TGTGCCAGCAGCGTAGACGGGGAGGGATCACCCCTCCACTTT.

This clone was seen a handful of times. The chain uses TRBV11-2 and TRBJ2-3; TRBD1 or TRBD2 may be the D gene (5 bases each). The V end was cut by 5 bases, the J end by 6 bases, with 15 bases between. The length of the CDR3 is 14 residues. CDR1 SGHAT and CDR2 FQNNGV come from the germline V gene. The CDR3 nucleotides read TGTGCCAGCAGCCCCGCGGCAGGGACCGATACGCAGTATTTT. As protein: CASSPAAGTDTQYF.

This clone was picked up one time. The genes are TRBV19 and TRBJ1-5, with 9 bases identical to TRBD1. This CDR3 has 15 amino acids. Germline V lookup: CDR1 LNHDA, CDR2 SQIVND (reference sequence). V shed 6 bases, J shed 6 bases, and the junction held 9 bases outside the gene matches. CDR3 region: CASSIDRGRFQPQHF. CDR3 bases: TGTGCCAGTAGCATCGACAGGGGGAGGTTTCAGCCCCAGCATTTT.

The J gene is TRBJ1-1, the V gene TRBV28; D remains unclear. V gave up 5 bases and J gave up 5 bases, with 9 bases separating them. The germline CDR1 and CDR2 sequences are MDHEN and SYDVKM. This CDR3 has 12 residues. In DNA, the CDR3 is TGTGCCAGCAGTGCAGGATTTACTGAAGCTTTCTTT. Protein: CASSAGFTEAFF.

The rearrangement links TRBV20-1 to TRBJ2-5; D call uncertain. V was clipped by 3 bases and J by 4 bases, with 6 bases between them. CDR3 size: 11 residues. The germline gives CDR1 DFQATT, CDR2 SNEGSKA (reference sequence). The CDR3 region is CSARKRETQYF. The DNA of the CDR3 is TGCAGTGCTAGGAAGCGAGAGACCCAGTACTTC.